This T cell receptor beta chain came from a study of blood T cell repertoires in COVID-19 (dated by TCRdb to 2018 to 2021). Study-level background: The collaborator samples originated in the United States, Italy and Spain and spanned the acute and convalescent phases of COVID-19. The prospective study material was composed of cDNA or gDNA derived from T cells, B-cell-depleted T cells, or PBMCs. The dataset comprised deeply sampled blood TCRbeta repertoires from subjects exposed to, actively infected with, or recovered from COVID-19. The repertoires were made available in a free public database intended to serve as a resource for research on the immune response to SARS-CoV-2. The samples were drawn from the first 160 participants of the ongoing ImmuneRACE study and from over 950 subjects provided by 6 global collaborators. The sample metadata nearly always contained a de-identified subject ID, COVID-19 status, age in years and sex. Where HLA class I and class II types were available, the types were taken from metadata supplied by the sample provider, not from assay-based typing.

The paper's findings and limits, for the study overall: How much clinical and demographic metadata was included differed by source and by participant, and the metadata was provided uncurated.

Of note for this clone: No antigen is known for it. There are no base qualities to consult, and no much larger clone falls within one base.

The collaborating institutions used their own protocols to collect whole blood in K2EDTA tubes. For TCRbeta analysis, collaborator samples were shipped as frozen whole blood, as isolated PBMCs, or as DNA extracted from either sample type. TCRbeta CDR3 regions were amplified from genomic DNA using the immunoSEQ Assay, a bias-controlled multiplex PCR. For the original study's pipeline: The number of nucleated cells in each sample was estimated from the amplification of reference gene primers within the assay. To quantify the absolute abundance of each unique TCRbeta CDR3 rearrangement, sequence reads were collapsed and filtered. For each sample, productive Simpson clonality was calculated as the square root of Simpson's diversity index across productive rearrangements. This is the immuneACCESS table as TCRdb keeps it, with only in-frame sequences that have V and J called. A part of the clones is gone; compared with another copy, unresolved V genes explain less than half, and the rest is unexplained. V and J calls and clone size follow that table, whereas D and trimming were derived from the DNA. In this sample the table shows 130,000 or so clones, approximately 87% of which occur a single time. The top ten clonotypes cover 2% to 2.5% of the sample.

V is shortened by 5 bases, J by 2 bases, and the region joining them spans 15 bases. CDR1 and CDR2, per the germline V gene, are KGHSH and LQKENI. There are 15 amino acids in the CDR3, from cysteine to phenylalanine inclusive. Of the read, only the CDR3 DNA is kept; its 45 bases are in frame from base 1. Here the chain combines TRBV18 and TRBJ1-1; TRBD1 might be the D gene, on 5 matching bases. Sequencing was carried out using peripheral blood. The receptor was derived from a man aged 50 to 60 with active COVID-19. The CDR3 here reads CASSRVGGGNTEAFF. The DNA sequence follows: TGTGCCAGCTCAAGGGTTGGGGGAGGTAACACTGAAGCTTTCTTT.